This T cell receptor (beta chain) was identified during a study of T cells after somatic rescue of genetic block. Profiling relied on immunoSEQ multiplex PCR, and the TCRdb table lists in-frame clones only, not all of them. The profile shows fewer than 150,000 clones, just over 90% of them singletons. The germline gives CDR1 LGHNT, CDR2 FRNRAP. CDR3 length: 17 amino acids. V gave up 2 bases and J gave up 1 base, with 16 bases separating them. The chain employs TRBV12-5 and TRBJ2-3; D is possibly TRBD2 (6 bases). The sequenced material came from peripheral blood mononuclear cells (PBMCs). This TCR derives from a woman under 30. CDR3 sequence (DNA): TGTGCTAGTGGTTTGTTTTACCCGGGACTCCGCACAGATACGCAGTATTTT. It is translated as CASGLFYPGLRTDTQYF.